This entry lists 4 T cell receptor beta chains sequenced from one sample in a study of blood T cell repertoires in COVID-19. The assay was immunoSEQ multiplex PCR, and TCRdb's table has in-frame clones only and misses some. The table includes 200,000 to 250,000 clones, about 76% detected once. The sample consisted of PBMCs or T cells enriched from blood (not recorded which). These receptors came from a woman in her 50s with acute COVID-19.

This rearrangement joins TRBV15 to TRBJ1-5; a possible D gene is TRBD1 (5 bases). Trimming took off 1 base at V and 7 bases at J, with 11 bases between the two ends. The CDR3 totals 14 residues. CDR1 and CDR2 from the germline V gene are LNHNV and YYDKDF (reference sequence). The CDR3 here is CATSRGGGHQPQHF. Written as DNA, the CDR3 is TGTGCCACCAGCAGAGGGGGGGGTCACCAGCCCCAGCATTTT.

The chain has TRBV6-2 or TRBV6-3 and TRBJ2-1; 12 bases map to TRBD2. With 4 bases clipped from V and 4 bases from J, the junction kept 8 bases outside the gene matches. CDR1 is MNHEY and CDR2 is SVGEGT in the germline V gene. The CDR3 covers 17 residues. CDR3 amino acids: CASSFLAGGHGYNEQFF. The CDR3 nucleotides read TGTGCCAGCAGTTTTCTAGCGGGGGGGCACGGATACAATGAGCAGTTCTTC.

V usage is TRBV11-3 and J usage is TRBJ2-7; a possible D gene is TRBD2 (6 bases). There are 14 residues in the CDR3. Per germline, CDR1 SGHNT and CDR2 YENEEA. Trimming cost V 8 bases and J 3 bases, with 17 bases left between them. The CDR3 bases are TGTGCCAGCTCTTATCTGGGGGGATTCTACGAGCAGTACTTC. This encodes CASSYLGGFYEQYF.

This rearrangement joins TRBV7-2 to TRBJ2-1, with D perhaps matching TRBD2 (7 bases). This CDR3 spans 16 amino acids. Germline V lookup: CDR1 SGHTA, CDR2 FQGNSA. Trimming shortened V by 3 bases and J by 0 bases, and 12 bases separated the two germline ends. The CDR3 DNA reads as TGTGCCAGCAGCTTGGGGGCTAGCGGCTCCTACAATGAGCAGTTCTTC. Amino acids: CASSLGASGSYNEQFF. Based on the CDR3 plus reference TRBV7-2 and TRBJ2-1, the full variable domain is GAGVSQSPSNKVTEKGKDVELRCDPISGHTALYWYRQSLGQGLEFLIYFQGNSAPDKSGLPSDRFSAERTGGSVSTLTIQRTQQEDSAVYLCASSLGASGSYNEQFFGPGTRLTVL.